This T cell receptor beta chain stems from a study of CD8 T cells in Susac syndrome. The study, taken as a whole, reports: The number of Susac-specific public clones found was sixteen in total CD8+ repertoires and four or five in CD8+ TEMRA repertoires.

About this clonotype itself: Antigen: not known.

With random hexamers, reverse transcription was performed on about 0.45 to 1 ug of RNA. The TCR beta CDR3 was amplified by immunoSEQ multiplex PCR across 54 Vbeta, 13 Jbeta. TCRdb called the immunoSEQ multiplex PCR reads again in MiXCR, with one record for every CDR3 protein. The profile shows some 75,000 distinct CDR3 sequences, 80% to 95% of them singletons. CD8+ and CD4+ T cells from blood underwent TCR beta sequencing, which was carried out in a high-throughput format. V gave up 2 bases and J gave up 8 bases; unmatched junction bases: 7. CDR3 length: 15 amino acids. Germline V gene sequence: CDR1 LGHNA, CDR2 YNFKEQ.

This clonotype was sampled from a human donor with Susac syndrome. Material for sequencing was CD8+ T cells from PBMCs. V usage is TRBV4-2 and J usage is TRBJ2-1; 9 bases match TRBD1. The CDR3 DNA reads as TGTGCCAGCAGCCAAAGGGACAGGGTTTATGATGAGCAGTTCTTC. Translating it yields CASSQRDRVYDEQFF.